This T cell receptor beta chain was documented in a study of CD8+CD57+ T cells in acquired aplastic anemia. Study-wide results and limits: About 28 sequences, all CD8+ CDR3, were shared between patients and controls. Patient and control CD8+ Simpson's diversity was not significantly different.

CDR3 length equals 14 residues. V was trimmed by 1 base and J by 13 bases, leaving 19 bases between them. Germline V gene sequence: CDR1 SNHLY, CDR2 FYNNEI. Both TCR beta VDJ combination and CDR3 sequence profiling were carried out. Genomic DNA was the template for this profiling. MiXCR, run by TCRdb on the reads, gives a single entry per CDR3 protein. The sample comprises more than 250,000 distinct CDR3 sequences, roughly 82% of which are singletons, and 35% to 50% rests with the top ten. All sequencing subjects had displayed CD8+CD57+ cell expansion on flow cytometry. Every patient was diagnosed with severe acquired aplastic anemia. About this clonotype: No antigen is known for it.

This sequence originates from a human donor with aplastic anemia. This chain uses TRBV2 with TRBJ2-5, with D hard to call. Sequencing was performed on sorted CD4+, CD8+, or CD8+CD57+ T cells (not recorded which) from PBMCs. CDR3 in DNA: TGTGCCAGCAGTGAAGGCAGCGTCCATGAGCAGTTGTACTTC. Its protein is CASSEGSVHEQLYF.